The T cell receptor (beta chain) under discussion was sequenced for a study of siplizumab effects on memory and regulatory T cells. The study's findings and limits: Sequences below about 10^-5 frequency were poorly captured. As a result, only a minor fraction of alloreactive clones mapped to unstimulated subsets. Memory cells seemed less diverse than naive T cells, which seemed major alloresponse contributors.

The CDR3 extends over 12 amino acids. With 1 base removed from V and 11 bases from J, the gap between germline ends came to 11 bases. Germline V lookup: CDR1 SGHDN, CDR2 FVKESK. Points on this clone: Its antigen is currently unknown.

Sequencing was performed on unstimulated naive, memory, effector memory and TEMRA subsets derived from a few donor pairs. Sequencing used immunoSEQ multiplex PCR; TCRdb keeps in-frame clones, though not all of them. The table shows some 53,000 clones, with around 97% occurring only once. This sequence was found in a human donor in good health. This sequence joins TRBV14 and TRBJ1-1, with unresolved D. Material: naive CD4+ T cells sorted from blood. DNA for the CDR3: TGTGCCAGCAGCCAAGGTTTCACGTTGGCTTTCTTT. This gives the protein CASSQGFTLAFF.